Presented here are 29 T cell receptor beta chains from one specimen sequenced in a study of spatial heterogeneity in lung cancer. These receptors' targets are unknown. Study-wide results and caveats: It was found that expanded intratumoral alpha and beta TCR counts tracked tumor mutation counts.

TCRdb passed the 5' RACE reads through MiXCR, listing each CDR3 protein once. This sample has about 11,000 distinct CDR3 sequences, with 4% to 6.5% found just once. As for time point: sample taken at primary tumor resection. Sequences were derived from lung tumor tissue, sampled at surgery. The receptor source for this set is a male donor with early-stage non-small cell lung cancer.

This clonotype has at least ten counts. This beta chain is an unintended read in a library built for alpha chains; its size means little. The CDR3 DNA reads TGCAGTGCTAGAGTGGGACAGGGGGCCCACGAGCAGTACTTC. Protein sequence: CSARVGQGAHEQYF. This chain links TRBV20-1 with TRBJ2-7; 12 bases are shared with TRBD1. CDR3 length: 14 amino acids. Per germline, CDR1 DFQATT and CDR2 SNEGSKA (reference sequence). With V trimmed by 1 base and J by 5 bases, 3 bases remained unmatched.

At least ten counts were recorded for this clonotype. Since it is a stray read in a library aimed at alpha chains, this beta chain has a size that is not meaningful. This chain joins TRBV10-3 and TRBJ2-7; perhaps TRBD2 as D (6 bases). With 10 bases removed from V and 4 bases from J, the gap between germline ends came to 17 bases. The germline CDR1 and CDR2 sequences are ENHRY and SYGVKD. The CDR3 extends over 13 amino acids. The CDR3 protein is CATGTGPGYEQYF. For the CDR3, the DNA is TGTGCCACCGGGACTGGGCCTGGGTACGAGCAGTACTTC.

This clonotype was seen ten or more times. This beta chain came through as a stray read in a library set up for alpha chains, and its size says little. The chain recombines TRBV20-1 with TRBJ1-2, with a possible D match to TRBD1 (6 bases). The CDR3 covers 14 residues. Germline loops: CDR1 DFQATT, CDR2 SNEGSKA (reference sequence). The ends were cut back, 3 bases at V and 3 bases at J, with 14 bases in the middle. The CDR3: CSARGAGVHYGYTF. CDR3 sequence (DNA): TGCAGTGCTAGGGGAGCAGGGGTACACTATGGCTACACCTTC.

This clonotype is labeled as medium-sized. This beta chain was picked up by a library intended for alpha chains and is off target, so its count carries little meaning. The rearrangement joins TRBV11-3 to TRBJ2-3, with a weak D call TRBD2 (6 bases). This CDR3 has 16 amino acids. Between the trimmed V and J ends, which lost 2 bases and 0 bases, there was a span of 12 bases. Germline V gives CDR1 SGHNT, CDR2 YENEEA. CDR3 DNA: TGTGCCAGCAGCTTAAGGAGGGGCAGTAGCACAGATACGCAGTATTTT. Its translation is CASSLRRGSSTDTQYF.

This clonotype was observed a handful of times. This beta chain lies outside the target of a library built for alpha chains; its clone size means little. This chain links TRBV7-2 with TRBJ1-1; D is possibly TRBD1 (5 bases). The CDR3 length is 14 residues. V lost 5 bases and J 5 bases, leaving 15 bases between the germline ends. The V gene's germline CDR1 is SGHTA and CDR2 FQGNSA. The CDR3 is CASSRDRRGTEAFF. The CDR3 nucleotides are TGTGCCAGCAGCAGAGATAGACGGGGGACTGAAGCTTTCTTT.

This clonotype was recorded many times. As an off-target read in a library built for alpha chains, this beta chain has a frequency of little significance. The chain employs TRBV7-8 and TRBJ2-7; 7 bases fit TRBD1. CDR3 length: 14 amino acids. The ends lost 5 bases at V and 2 bases at J; junction bases unmatched: 6. Per the germline V gene, CDR1 is SGHVS and CDR2 is FQNEAQ. This chain's CDR3 is CASSIPDRTYEQYF. CDR3 coding DNA: TGTGCCAGCAGCATCCCGGACAGGACCTACGAGCAGTACTTC. Variable domain in full (rest from reference TRBV7-8 and TRBJ2-7): GAGVSQSPRYKVAKRGQDVALRCDPISGHVSLFWYQQALGQGPEFLTYFQNEAQLDKSGLPSDRFFAERPEGSVSTLKIQRTQQEDSAVYLCASSIPDRTYEQYFGPGTRLTVT.

Ten or more counts support this clonotype. The library was designed around alpha chains, so this beta chain is a stray read whose abundance carries little weight. V and J are TRBV28 and TRBJ1-5; D not certain. The V gene lost 2 bases and the J gene lost 10 bases, with 12 bases spanning the gap. Germline V gives CDR1 MDHEN, CDR2 SYDVKM. This CDR3 has 13 residues. This chain's CDR3 is CASSLNWERPQHF. DNA of the CDR3: TGTGCCAGCAGTTTAAACTGGGAGCGACCCCAGCATTTT.

By share of the sample, this clonotype is large. This beta chain turned up in a library designed for alpha chains; as an off-target read, its abundance says little. The chain links TRBV14 to TRBJ2-3; D gene ambiguous. The germline V gene encodes CDR1 SGHDN and CDR2 FVKESK. Trimming took 1 base from V and 3 from J, leaving 5 bases between them. The CDR3 extends over 13 amino acids. CDR3 bases: TGTGCCAGCAGCCAAGTTCATACAGATACGCAGTATTTT. It specifies CASSQVHTDTQYF.

Many counts were recorded for this clonotype. The library was prepared for alpha chains; this beta chain is a stray read, so its frequency means little. The chain is built from TRBV20-1 and TRBJ2-1; maybe TRBD2 (5 bases). The germline V gene has CDR1 DFQATT and CDR2 SNEGSKA (reference sequence). V lost 7 bases to trimming and J lost 4 bases, with 14 bases between them. This CDR3 region has 13 residues. In DNA form, the CDR3 reads TGCAGTGTACCGAGGGCCGGATACAATGAGCAGTTCTTC. This gives the protein CSVPRAGYNEQFF.

This clonotype has just a few counts. A library prepared for alpha chains yielded this beta chain as an off-target read; its size is of little meaning. The gene calls are TRBV4-1 and TRBJ2-7, with D possibly matching TRBD2 (5 bases). This CDR3 contains 17 residues. Deletions cut 2 bases from V and 4 bases from J, with 21 bases between. In germline, CDR1 is MGHRA, CDR2 YSYEKL. CDR3 nucleotides: TGCGCCAGCAGCCAAAGTCTAGCAGGAGTCGAGGGATACGAGCAGTACTTC. Protein product: CASSQSLAGVEGYEQYF.

Judged by abundance, this clonotype is medium-sized. Since it is a stray read in a library aimed at alpha chains, this beta chain has a size that is not meaningful. CDR3 nucleotide sequence: TGTGCCATCAGCCTCCGCCCTCTAGCGACCTCCTACAATGAGCAGTTCTTC. Translation gives CAISLRPLATSYNEQFF. V usage is TRBV10-3 and J usage is TRBJ2-1; a possible D gene is TRBD2 (6 bases). Germline V gene sequence: CDR1 ENHRY, CDR2 SYGVKD. Trimming left V 6 bases short and J 0 bases short, with 18 bases between. This CDR3 region has 17 residues.

This clonotype was recorded at least ten times. Little can be read into the size of this beta chain, an off-target read in a library designed for alpha chains. The V gene is TRBV7-2, the J gene TRBJ2-2, with TRBD2 identical over 11 bases. The V gene's germline CDR1 is SGHTA and CDR2 FQGNSA. The trim removed 4 bases at V and 9 bases at J, leaving 7 bases unmatched. The CDR3 covers 15 residues. CDR3 amino acids: CASSYGTSGRRELFF. CDR3 nucleotides: TGTGCCAGCAGCTACGGGACTAGCGGACGCAGGGAGCTGTTTTTT.

This clonotype is deemed medium-sized (0.01 to 0.1%). Because this beta chain is a stray read in a library intended to capture alpha chains, its abundance should not be given much weight. The V and J genes are TRBV20-1 and TRBJ1-2, with D hard to call. CDR3 length: 11 amino acids. The germline V gene encodes CDR1 DFQATT and CDR2 SNEGSKA (reference sequence). V was cut by 7 bases and J by 1 base, with 7 bases left in between. The CDR3 loop is CSVYSNYGYTF. Here the CDR3 DNA reads TGCAGTGTTTACAGTAACTATGGCTACACCTTC.

This clonotype was detected many times. As an off-target read in a library built for alpha chains, this beta chain has a frequency of little significance. This sequence joins TRBV7-2 and TRBJ1-4, with TRBD1 as a possible D gene (6 bases). The CDR3 contains 16 residues. Germline V lookup: CDR1 SGHTA, CDR2 FQGNSA. Trimming took off 0 bases at V and 3 bases at J, with 11 bases between the two ends. The CDR3 sequence: CASSLARGMSNEKLFF. CDR3 nucleotides: TGTGCCAGCAGCTTAGCTAGGGGGATGTCTAATGAAAAACTGTTTTTT.

At least ten counts were recorded for this clonotype. The library was prepared for alpha chains; this beta chain is a stray read, so its frequency means little. This chain connects TRBV5-1 to TRBJ2-1, with 8 positions matching TRBD2. J gave up 3 bases and V 0 bases, and 14 bases lay outside the gene matches. The length of the CDR3 is 19 residues. CDR1 SGHRS and CDR2 YFSETQ come from the germline V gene. The CDR3 sequence is CASSLARLAQRNLYNEQFF. The DNA of the CDR3 is TGCGCCAGCAGCTTGGCAAGACTAGCGCAACGAAACCTCTACAATGAGCAGTTCTTC.

The table lists this clonotype with many counts. This beta chain turned up in a library designed for alpha chains; as an off-target read, its abundance says little. The chain recombines TRBV4-3 with TRBJ1-2; D is possibly TRBD1 (6 bases). The CDR3 sequence is 13 residues long. Trimming cost V 2 bases and J 9 bases, with 13 bases left between them. Germline V lookup: CDR1 LGHNA, CDR2 YSLEER. Here the CDR3 reads CASSQTGGGSYTF. CDR3 DNA: TGCGCCAGCAGCCAAACTGGTGGGGGCAGCTACACCTTC.

This clonotype was seen at least ten times. Within a library made for alpha chains, this beta chain is off target, and its count is uninformative. This chain uses TRBV20-1 with TRBJ2-2, with TRBD1 identical over 9 bases. The CDR3 contains 15 residues. V lost 4 bases, J lost 0 bases, and 3 bases stayed unmatched. In germline, CDR1 is DFQATT, CDR2 SNEGSKA (reference sequence). The CDR3 DNA reads as TGCAGTGCTACTAGACAGGGGGCGAACACCGGGGAGCTGTTTTTT. Translated: CSATRQGANTGELFF.

This clonotype was counted many times. The library was built for alpha chains, so this beta chain is an off-target read and its size means little. The chain joins TRBV6-2 or TRBV6-3 to TRBJ2-2, with D possibly called TRBD1 or TRBD2 (5 bases each). The CDR3 runs 12 residues. In germline, CDR1 is MNHEY, CDR2 SVGEGT. Trimming took 6 bases from V and 5 from J, leaving 7 bases between them. CDR3 sequence (DNA): TGTGCCAGCAGGAGGGGAACCGGGGAGCTGTTTTTT. Translated: CASRRGTGELFF.

This clonotype was detected a few times. This beta chain is a stray sequence in a library constructed for alpha chains; its clone size is not meaningful. The chain links TRBV5-6 to TRBJ2-3, with D unclear. Per germline, CDR1 SGHDT and CDR2 YYEEEE. This CDR3 has 11 residues. The V and J ends lost 2 bases and 4 bases respectively, with 2 bases between them. CDR3 region: CASSLADTQYF. CDR3 bases: TGTGCCAGCAGCTTAGCAGATACGCAGTATTTT.

Many counts were recorded for this clonotype. For a library built for alpha chains, this beta chain is a stray read; little rests on its size. The chain is built from TRBV6-2 or TRBV6-3 and TRBJ2-3; 12 nucleotides match TRBD2. The CDR3 consists of 15 residues. With 2 bases clipped from V and 5 bases from J, the junction kept 2 bases outside the gene matches. Germline values: CDR1 MNHEY, CDR2 SVGEGT. CDR3 sequence: CASSYPGLAGDTQYF. The CDR3 coding sequence is TGTGCCAGCAGTTACCCGGGACTAGCGGGAGATACGCAGTATTTT.

This clonotype was observed a few times. The size of this beta chain means little, since it is a stray read in a library made for alpha chains. The rearrangement joins TRBV5-1 to TRBJ2-2; no clear D. The V end lost 0 bases, the J end lost 5 bases, and 8 bases lay between the germline ends. Germline CDR1 SGHRS, CDR2 YFSETQ. CDR3 length: 14 amino acids. The CDR3 bases are TGCGCCAGCAGCTTGGCGGGTGTAACCGGGGAGCTGTTTTTT. Residues: CASSLAGVTGELFF.

This clonotype counts as medium-sized. Because this beta chain is a stray read in a library intended to capture alpha chains, its abundance should not be given much weight. CDR3 protein: CASSPRAAQGRSTDTQYF. CDR3 sequence (DNA): TGTGCCAGCTCACCTAGGGCCGCTCAGGGAAGGAGCACAGATACGCAGTATTTT. The chain has TRBV18 and TRBJ2-3; possible D gene TRBD1, 5 bases. Germline V gene lookup returns CDR1 KGHSH and CDR2 LQKENI. This CDR3 has 18 amino acids. Trimming stripped 3 bases from V and 0 bases from J, with 19 bases between.

This clonotype was counted at least ten times. This beta chain is a stray read from a library made for alpha chains; its abundance is not meaningful. V is TRBV2 and J is TRBJ2-7; TRBD1 aligns across 12 bases. CDR3 length: 13 residues. The J segment lost 7 bases and the V segment lost 6 bases, leaving 4 bases of the junction unmatched. In germline, CDR1 is SNHLY, CDR2 FYNNEI. CDR3 sequence (DNA): TGTGCCAGCAGGGGACAGGGGGCGGGGGAGCAGTACTTC. Translated, it gives CASRGQGAGEQYF.

The table lists this clonotype with many counts. Found in a library prepared for alpha chains, this beta chain is an off-target read, and its abundance has little meaning. The chain uses TRBV6-5 and TRBJ2-7; D is unresolved. Germline V gene lookup returns CDR1 MNHEY and CDR2 SVGAGI. This CDR3 is 15 amino acids long. Deletions cut 0 bases from V and 5 bases from J, with 14 bases between. The CDR3 loop reads CASSYSGSRINEQYF. In DNA form, the CDR3 reads TGTGCCAGCAGTTACTCGGGCAGCCGCATTAACGAGCAGTACTTC.

This clonotype has a count of ten or more. This beta chain lies outside the target of a library built for alpha chains; its clone size means little. The chain recombines TRBV19 with TRBJ1-5; D is ambiguous. The CDR3 extends over 16 amino acids. V was trimmed by 3 bases and J by 7 bases, leaving 19 bases between them. Germline values: CDR1 LNHDA, CDR2 SQIVND (reference sequence). The CDR3 sequence: CASSIIWAAKRQPQHF. CDR3 nucleotides: TGTGCCAGTAGTATTATCTGGGCCGCTAAGAGGCAGCCCCAGCATTTT.

This clonotype has a count of ten or more. In a library made to pick up alpha chains, this beta chain is a stray read with a size that means little. The chain carries TRBV12-3 or TRBV12-4 and TRBJ1-4, with 7 nucleotides matching TRBD1. The CDR3 extends over 17 amino acids. The J segment lost 3 bases and the V segment lost 2 bases, leaving 9 bases of the junction unmatched. The CDR3 DNA is TGTGCCAGCAGTTTACGACAGGGCGCCGTATCTAATGAAAAACTGTTTTTT. Translated, it gives CASSLRQGAVSNEKLFF.

This clonotype was picked up many times. The library was prepared for alpha chains; this beta chain is a stray read, so its frequency means little. The CDR3 spells CSAPQTIDTDTQYF. CDR3 sequence (DNA): TGCAGTGCTCCTCAGACAATTGACACAGATACGCAGTATTTT. The chain employs TRBV20-1 and TRBJ2-3; D ambiguous. The CDR3 sequence is 14 residues long. The V gene's germline CDR1 is DFQATT and CDR2 SNEGSKA (reference sequence). V was clipped by 5 bases and J by 2 bases, with 14 bases between them.

This clonotype has at least ten counts. This beta chain is a stray read from a library made for alpha chains; its abundance is not meaningful. The V call is TRBV20-1, the J call TRBJ1-5; possible D gene TRBD1, 5 bases. V dropped 1 base and J dropped 6 bases, with 10 bases sitting between them. Germline V lookup: CDR1 DFQATT, CDR2 SNEGSKA (reference sequence). The CDR3 totals 13 residues. The CDR3 DNA reads TGCAGTGCTAGAGGGGGGGGTTTTCAGCCCCAGCATTTT. This translates into CSARGGGFQPQHF.

This clonotype was recorded at least ten times. This beta chain came through as a stray read in a library set up for alpha chains, and its size says little. V gene TRBV7-9 combines with J gene TRBJ1-4, with D unresolved. The CDR3 extends over 15 amino acids. Deletions cut 4 bases from V and 0 bases from J, with 9 bases between. Germline CDR1 is SEHNR and CDR2 is FQNEAQ (reference sequence). The CDR3, as DNA: TGTGCCAGCAGCTCCACGGGAGCAACTAATGAAAAACTGTTTTTT. Its protein product is CASSSTGATNEKLFF.